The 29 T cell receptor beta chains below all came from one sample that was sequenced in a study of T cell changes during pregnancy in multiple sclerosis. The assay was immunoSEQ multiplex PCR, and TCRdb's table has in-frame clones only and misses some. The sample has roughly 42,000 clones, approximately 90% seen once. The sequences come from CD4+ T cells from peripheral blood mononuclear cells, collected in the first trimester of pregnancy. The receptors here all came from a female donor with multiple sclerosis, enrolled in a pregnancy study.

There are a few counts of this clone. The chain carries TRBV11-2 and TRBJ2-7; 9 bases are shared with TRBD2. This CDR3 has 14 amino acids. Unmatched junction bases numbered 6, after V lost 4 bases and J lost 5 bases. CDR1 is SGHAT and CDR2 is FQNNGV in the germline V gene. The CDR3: CASSYVLAGNEQYF. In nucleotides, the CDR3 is TGTGCCAGCAGCTACGTACTAGCGGGCAACGAGCAGTACTTC. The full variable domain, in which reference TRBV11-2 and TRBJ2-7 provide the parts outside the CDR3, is EAGVAQSPRYKIIEKRQSVAFWCNPISGHATLYWYQQILGQGPKLLIQFQNNGVVDDSQLPKDRFSAERLKGVDSTLKIQPAKLEDSAVYLCASSYVLAGNEQYFGPGTRLTVT.

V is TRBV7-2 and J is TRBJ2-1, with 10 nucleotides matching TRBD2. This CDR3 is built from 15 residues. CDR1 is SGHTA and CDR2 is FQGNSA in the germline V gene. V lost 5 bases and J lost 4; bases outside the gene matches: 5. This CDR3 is CASSETSGIYNEQFF. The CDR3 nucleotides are TGTGCCAGCAGCGAAACTAGCGGGATATACAATGAGCAGTTCTTC. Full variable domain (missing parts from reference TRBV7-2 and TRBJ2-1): GAGVSQSPSNKVTEKGKDVELRCDPISGHTALYWYRQSLGQGLEFLIYFQGNSAPDKSGLPSDRFSAERTGGSVSTLTIQRTQQEDSAVYLCASSETSGIYNEQFFGPGTRLTVL.

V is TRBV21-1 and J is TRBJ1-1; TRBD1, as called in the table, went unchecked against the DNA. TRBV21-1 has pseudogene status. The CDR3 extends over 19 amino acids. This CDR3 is CASNPQGRHEKHKNTEAFF. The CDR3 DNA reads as TGTGCCAGCAACCCACAGGGTCGGCACGAGAAACATAAGAACACTGAAGCTTTCTTT.

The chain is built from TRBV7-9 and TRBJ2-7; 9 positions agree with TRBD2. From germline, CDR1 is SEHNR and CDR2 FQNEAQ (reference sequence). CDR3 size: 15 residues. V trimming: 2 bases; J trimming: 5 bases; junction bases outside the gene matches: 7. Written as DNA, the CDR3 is TGTGCCAGCAGCTTAAGTCTAGCGGGAAAGCACGAGCAGTACTTC. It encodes CASSLSLAGKHEQYF.

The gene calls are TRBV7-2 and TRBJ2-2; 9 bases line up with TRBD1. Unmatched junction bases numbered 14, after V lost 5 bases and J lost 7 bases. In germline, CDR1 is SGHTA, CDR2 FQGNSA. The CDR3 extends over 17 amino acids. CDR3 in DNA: TGTGCCAGCAGCCCACGGACAGGGGTCTTCAAGGGCGGGGAGCTGTTTTTT. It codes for CASSPRTGVFKGGELFF.

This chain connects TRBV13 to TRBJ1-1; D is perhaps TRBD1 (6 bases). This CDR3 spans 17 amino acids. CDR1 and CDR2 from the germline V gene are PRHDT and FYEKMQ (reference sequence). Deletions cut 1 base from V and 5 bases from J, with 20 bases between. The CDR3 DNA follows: TGTGCCAGCAGCTTAGAAGCCGAGAGGGGGGGAAGTACTGAAGCTTTCTTT. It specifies CASSLEAERGGSTEAFF.

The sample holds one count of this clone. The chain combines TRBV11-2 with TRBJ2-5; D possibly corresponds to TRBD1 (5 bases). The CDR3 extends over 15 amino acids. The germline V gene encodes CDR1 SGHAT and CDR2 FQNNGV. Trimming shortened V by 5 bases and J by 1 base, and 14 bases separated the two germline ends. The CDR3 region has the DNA TGTGCCAGCAGCACCCGGACACTTACCCAAGAGACCCAGTACTTC. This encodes CASSTRTLTQETQYF.

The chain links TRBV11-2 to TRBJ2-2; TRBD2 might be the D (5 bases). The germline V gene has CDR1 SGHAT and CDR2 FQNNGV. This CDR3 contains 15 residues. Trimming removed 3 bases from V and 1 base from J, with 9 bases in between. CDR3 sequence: CASSFLGGNTGELFF. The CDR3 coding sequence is TGTGCCAGCAGCTTTCTTGGAGGGAACACCGGGGAGCTGTTTTTT.

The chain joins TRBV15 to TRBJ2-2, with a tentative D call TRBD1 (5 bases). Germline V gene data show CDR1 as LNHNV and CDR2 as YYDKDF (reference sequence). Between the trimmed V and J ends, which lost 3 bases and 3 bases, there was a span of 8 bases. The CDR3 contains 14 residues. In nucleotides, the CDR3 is TGTGCCACCAGCAGCGACAGATACACCGGGGAGCTGTTTTTT. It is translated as CATSSDRYTGELFF.

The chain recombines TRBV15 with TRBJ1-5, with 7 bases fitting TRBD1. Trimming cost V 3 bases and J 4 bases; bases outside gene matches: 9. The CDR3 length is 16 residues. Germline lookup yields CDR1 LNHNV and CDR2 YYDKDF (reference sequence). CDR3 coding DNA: TGTGCCACCAGCAGGGAAACAGGGGTGGGAAATCAGCCCCAGCATTTT. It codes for CATSRETGVGNQPQHF.

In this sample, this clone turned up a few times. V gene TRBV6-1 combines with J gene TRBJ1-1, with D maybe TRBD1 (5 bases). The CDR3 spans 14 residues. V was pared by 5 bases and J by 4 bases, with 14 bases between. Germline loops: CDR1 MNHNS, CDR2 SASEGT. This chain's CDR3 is CASSIQGGRTEAFF. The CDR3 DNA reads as TGTGCCAGCAGTATTCAGGGTGGTCGCACTGAAGCTTTCTTT.

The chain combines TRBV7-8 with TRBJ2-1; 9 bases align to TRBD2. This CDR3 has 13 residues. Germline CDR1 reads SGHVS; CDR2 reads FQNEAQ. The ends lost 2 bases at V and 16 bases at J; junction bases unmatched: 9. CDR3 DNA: TGTGCCAGCAGCTTATCGAGCGGGAGGCGTATATTCTTC. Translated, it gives CASSLSSGRRIFF.

This CDR3 reads CASSLKGQGRGEQYF. The CDR3 DNA reads TGTGCCAGCAGTTTAAAGGGACAGGGGCGGGGGGAGCAGTACTTC. This chain uses TRBV28 with TRBJ2-7; 10 nucleotides match TRBD1. Germline values: CDR1 MDHEN, CDR2 SYDVKM. Germline trimming cut 2 bases from V and 7 bases from J; bases unmatched to any gene: 8. The CDR3 covers 15 residues. Based on the CDR3 plus reference TRBV28 and TRBJ2-7, the full variable domain is DVKVTQSSRYLVKRTGEKVFLECVQDMDHENMFWYRQDPGLGLRLIYFSYDVKMKEKGDIPEGYSVSREKKERFSLILESASTNQTSMYLCASSLKGQGRGEQYFGPGTRLTVT.

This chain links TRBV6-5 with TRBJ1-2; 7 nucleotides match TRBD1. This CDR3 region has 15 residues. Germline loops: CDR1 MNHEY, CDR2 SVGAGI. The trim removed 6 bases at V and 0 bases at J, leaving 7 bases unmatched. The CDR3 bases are TGTGCCAGCAGGGCCGTGGGACAGACTAACTATGGCTACACCTTC. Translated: CASRAVGQTNYGYTF.

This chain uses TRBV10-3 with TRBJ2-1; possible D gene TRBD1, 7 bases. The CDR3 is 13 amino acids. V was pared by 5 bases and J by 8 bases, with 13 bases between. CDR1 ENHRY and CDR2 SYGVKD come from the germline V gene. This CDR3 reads CAISYRGGDEQFF. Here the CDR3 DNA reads TGTGCCATCAGTTACAGGGGAGGCGATGAGCAGTTCTTC.

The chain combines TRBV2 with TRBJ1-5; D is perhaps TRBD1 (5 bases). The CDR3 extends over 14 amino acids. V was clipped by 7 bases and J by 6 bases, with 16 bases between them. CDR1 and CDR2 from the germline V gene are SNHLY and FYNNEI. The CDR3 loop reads CASTLTGGSQPQHF. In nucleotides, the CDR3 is TGTGCCAGCACCCTCACCGGGGGTAGTCAGCCCCAGCATTTT.

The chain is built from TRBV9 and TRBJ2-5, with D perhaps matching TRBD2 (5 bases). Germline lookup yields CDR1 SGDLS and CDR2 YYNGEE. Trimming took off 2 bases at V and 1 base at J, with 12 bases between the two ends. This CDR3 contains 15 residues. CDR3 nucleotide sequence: TGTGCCAGCAGCGTGGGAGCTATAAGCCAAGAGACCCAGTACTTC. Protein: CASSVGAISQETQYF.

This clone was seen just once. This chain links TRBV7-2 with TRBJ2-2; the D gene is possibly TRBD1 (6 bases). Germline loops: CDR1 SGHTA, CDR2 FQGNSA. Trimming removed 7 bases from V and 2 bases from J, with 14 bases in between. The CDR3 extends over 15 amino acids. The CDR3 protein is CASTISGTNTGELFF. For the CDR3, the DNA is TGTGCCAGCACCATCTCCGGGACAAACACCGGGGAGCTGTTTTTT.

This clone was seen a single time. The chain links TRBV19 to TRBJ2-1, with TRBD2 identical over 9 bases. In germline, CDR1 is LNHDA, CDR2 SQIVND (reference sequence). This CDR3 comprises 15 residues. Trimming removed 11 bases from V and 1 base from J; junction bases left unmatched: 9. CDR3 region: CASNSAGGSYNEQFF. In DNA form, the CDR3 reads TGTGCCTCAAACTCCGCGGGAGGGTCCTACAATGAGCAGTTCTTC.

This chain's CDR3 is CASSSGQLNEKLFF. CDR3 DNA sequence: TGTGCCAGCAGCTCGGGACAGCTGAATGAAAAACTGTTTTTT. The chain joins TRBV7-9 to TRBJ1-4, with 7 bases fitting TRBD1. Germline values: CDR1 SEHNR, CDR2 FQNEAQ (reference sequence). The J segment lost 5 bases and the V segment lost 4 bases, leaving 4 bases of the junction unmatched. This CDR3 region has 14 residues.

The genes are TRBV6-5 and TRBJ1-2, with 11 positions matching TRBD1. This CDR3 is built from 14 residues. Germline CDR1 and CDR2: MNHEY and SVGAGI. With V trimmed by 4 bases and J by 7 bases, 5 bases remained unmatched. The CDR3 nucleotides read TGTGCCAGCAGTTCGGACAGGGGGCGCATTGGCTACACCTTC. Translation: CASSSDRGRIGYTF.

The CDR3 region has the DNA TGTGCCAGTTGCCCGACTAGGGAAGCCTGTGAAGCTTTCTTT. Amino acid sequence: CASCPTREACEAFF. The rearrangement uses TRBV28 and TRBJ1-1; no definite D call. Germline CDR1 and CDR2: MDHEN and SYDVKM. With 9 bases removed from V and 7 bases from J, the gap between germline ends came to 21 bases. The CDR3 consists of 14 residues.

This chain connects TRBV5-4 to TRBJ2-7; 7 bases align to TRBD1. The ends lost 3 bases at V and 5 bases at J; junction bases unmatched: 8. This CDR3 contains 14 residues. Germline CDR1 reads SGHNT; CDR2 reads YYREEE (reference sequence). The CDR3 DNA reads TGTGCCAGCAGCTACTTACAGGGGATTAACGAGCAGTACTTC. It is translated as CASSYLQGINEQYF.

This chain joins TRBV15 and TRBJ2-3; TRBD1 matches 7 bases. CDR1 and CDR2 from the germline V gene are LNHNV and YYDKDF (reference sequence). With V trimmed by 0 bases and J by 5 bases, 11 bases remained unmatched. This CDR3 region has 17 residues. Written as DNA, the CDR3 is TGTGCCACCAGCAGAGATTACCCTAGAACAGGGGTAGATACGCAGTATTTT. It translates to CATSRDYPRTGVDTQYF.

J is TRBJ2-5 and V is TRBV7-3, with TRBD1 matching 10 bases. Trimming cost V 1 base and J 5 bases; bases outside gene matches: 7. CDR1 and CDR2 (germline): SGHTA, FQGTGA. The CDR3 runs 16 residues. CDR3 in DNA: TGTGCCAGCAGCTTAAATCCGGGGACAGGGGACGAGACCCAGTACTTC. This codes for CASSLNPGTGDETQYF.

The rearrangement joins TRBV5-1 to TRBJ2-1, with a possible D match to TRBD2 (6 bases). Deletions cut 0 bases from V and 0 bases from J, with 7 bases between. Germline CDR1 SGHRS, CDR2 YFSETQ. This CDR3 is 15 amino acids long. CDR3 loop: CASSLEAGSYNEQFF. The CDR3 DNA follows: TGCGCCAGCAGCTTGGAAGCGGGCTCCTACAATGAGCAGTTCTTC.

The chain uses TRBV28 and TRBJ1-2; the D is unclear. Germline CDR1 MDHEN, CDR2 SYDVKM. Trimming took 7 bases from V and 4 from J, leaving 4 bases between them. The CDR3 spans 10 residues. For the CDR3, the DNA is TGTGCCAGCAAACTCTATGGCTACACCTTC. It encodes CASKLYGYTF.

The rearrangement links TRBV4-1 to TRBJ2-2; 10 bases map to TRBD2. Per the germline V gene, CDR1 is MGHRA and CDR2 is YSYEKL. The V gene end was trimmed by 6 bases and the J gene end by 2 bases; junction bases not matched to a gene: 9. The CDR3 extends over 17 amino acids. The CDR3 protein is CASSPAGLAANTGELFF. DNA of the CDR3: TGCGCCAGCAGTCCCGCAGGACTAGCGGCTAACACCGGGGAGCTGTTTTTT.

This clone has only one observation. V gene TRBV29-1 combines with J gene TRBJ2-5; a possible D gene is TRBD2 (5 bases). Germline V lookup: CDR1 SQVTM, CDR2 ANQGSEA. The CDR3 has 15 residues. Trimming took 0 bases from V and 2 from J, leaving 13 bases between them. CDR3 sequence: CSVEDSLTGQETQYF. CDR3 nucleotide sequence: TGCAGCGTTGAAGATAGCCTGACGGGGCAAGAGACCCAGTACTTC.